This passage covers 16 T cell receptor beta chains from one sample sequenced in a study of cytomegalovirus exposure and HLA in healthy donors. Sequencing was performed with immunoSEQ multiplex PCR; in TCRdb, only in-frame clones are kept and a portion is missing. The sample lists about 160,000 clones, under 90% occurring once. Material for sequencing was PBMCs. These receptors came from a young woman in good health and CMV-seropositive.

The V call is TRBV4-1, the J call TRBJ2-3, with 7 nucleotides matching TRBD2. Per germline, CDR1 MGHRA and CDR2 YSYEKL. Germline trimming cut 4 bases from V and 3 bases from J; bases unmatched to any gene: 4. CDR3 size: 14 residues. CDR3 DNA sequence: TGCGCCAGCAGCCGGGCGGGAGATACAGATACGCAGTATTTT. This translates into CASSRAGDTDTQYF.

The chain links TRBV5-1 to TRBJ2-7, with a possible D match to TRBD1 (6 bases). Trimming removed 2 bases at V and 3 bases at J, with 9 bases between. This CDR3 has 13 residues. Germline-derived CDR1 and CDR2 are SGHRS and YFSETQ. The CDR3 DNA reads TGCGCCAGCAGCTTAGGGGGTTACTACGAGCAGTACTTC. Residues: CASSLGGYYEQYF.

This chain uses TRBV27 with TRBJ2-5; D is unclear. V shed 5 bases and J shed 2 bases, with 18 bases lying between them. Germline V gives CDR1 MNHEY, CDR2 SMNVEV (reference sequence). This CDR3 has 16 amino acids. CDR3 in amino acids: CASSTLGVTGQETQYF. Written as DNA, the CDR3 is TGTGCCAGCAGTACTCTTGGCGTGACTGGGCAAGAGACCCAGTACTTC.

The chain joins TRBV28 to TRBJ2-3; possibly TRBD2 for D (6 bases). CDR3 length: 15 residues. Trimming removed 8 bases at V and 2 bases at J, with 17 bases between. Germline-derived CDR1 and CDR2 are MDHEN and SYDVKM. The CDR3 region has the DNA TGTGCCAGCCATCGACGTCCGGGAGACACAGATACGCAGTATTTT. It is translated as CASHRRPGDTDTQYF.

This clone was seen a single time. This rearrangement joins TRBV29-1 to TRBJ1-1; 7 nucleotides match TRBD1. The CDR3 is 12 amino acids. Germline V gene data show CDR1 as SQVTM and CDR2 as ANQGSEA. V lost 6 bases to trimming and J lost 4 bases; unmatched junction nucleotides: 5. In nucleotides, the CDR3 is TGCAGCGTAGGGGGCTCGGGCACTGAAGCTTTCTTT. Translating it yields CSVGGSGTEAFF. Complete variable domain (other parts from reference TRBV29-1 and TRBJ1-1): SAVISQKPSRDICQRGTSLTIQCQVDSQVTMMFWYRQQPGQSLTLIATANQGSEATYESGFVIDKFPISRPNLTFSTLTVSNMSPEDSSIYLCSVGGSGTEAFFGQGTRLTVV.

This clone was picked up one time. CDR3 residues: CAISEAEGLAGSRGETQYF. The CDR3 nucleotides read TGTGCCATCAGTGAGGCGGAGGGCCTAGCGGGATCACGGGGGGAGACCCAGTACTTC. V is TRBV10-3 and J is TRBJ2-5; 9 bases are shared with TRBD2. Germline loops: CDR1 ENHRY, CDR2 SYGVKD. With 2 bases clipped from V and 5 bases from J, the junction kept 18 bases outside the gene matches. This CDR3 is 19 amino acids long.

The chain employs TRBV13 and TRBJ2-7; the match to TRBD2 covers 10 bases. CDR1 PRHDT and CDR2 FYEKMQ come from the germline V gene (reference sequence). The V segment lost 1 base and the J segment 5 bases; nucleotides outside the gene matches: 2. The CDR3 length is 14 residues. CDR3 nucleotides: TGTGCCAGCAGCTTAGCTAGCGGGAGCCACGAGCAGTACTTC. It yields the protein CASSLASGSHEQYF.

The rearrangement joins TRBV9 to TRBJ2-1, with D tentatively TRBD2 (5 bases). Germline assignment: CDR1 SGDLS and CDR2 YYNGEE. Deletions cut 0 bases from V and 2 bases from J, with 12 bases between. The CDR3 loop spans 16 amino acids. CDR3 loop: CASSVDVRAAYNEQFF. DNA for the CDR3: TGTGCCAGCAGCGTAGACGTGAGAGCGGCCTACAATGAGCAGTTCTTC.

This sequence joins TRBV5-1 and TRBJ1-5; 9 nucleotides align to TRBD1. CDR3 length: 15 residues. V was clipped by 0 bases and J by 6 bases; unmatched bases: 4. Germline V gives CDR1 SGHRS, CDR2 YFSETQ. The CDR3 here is CASSLDGQGSQPQHF. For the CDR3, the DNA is TGCGCCAGCAGCTTGGACGGACAGGGGTCTCAGCCCCAGCATTTT.

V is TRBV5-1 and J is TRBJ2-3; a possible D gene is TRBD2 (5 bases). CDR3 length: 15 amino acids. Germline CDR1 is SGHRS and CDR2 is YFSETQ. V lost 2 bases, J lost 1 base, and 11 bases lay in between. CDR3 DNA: TGCGCCAGCAGCTTCACGGAGGCAGGCACAGATACGCAGTATTTT. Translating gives CASSFTEAGTDTQYF. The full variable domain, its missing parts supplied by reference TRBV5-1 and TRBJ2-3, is KAGVTQTPRYLIKTRGQQVTLSCSPISGHRSVSWYQQTPGQGLQFLFEYFSETQRNKGNFPGRFSGRQFSNSRSEMNVSTLELGDSALYLCASSFTEAGTDTQYFGPGTRLTVL.

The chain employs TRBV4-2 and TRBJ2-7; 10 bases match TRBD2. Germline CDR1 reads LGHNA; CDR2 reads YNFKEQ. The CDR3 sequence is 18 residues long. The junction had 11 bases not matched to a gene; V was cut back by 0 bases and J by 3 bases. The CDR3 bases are TGTGCCAGCAGCCAAGATGGGCTAGCGGGGGCCATGGGCTACGAGCAGTACTTC. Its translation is CASSQDGLAGAMGYEQYF.

CDR3 protein: CASSRQESYEQYF. The DNA of the CDR3 is TGTGCCAGCAGCCGACAGGAGTCCTACGAGCAGTACTTC. The J gene is TRBJ2-7, the V gene TRBV18, with D maybe TRBD1 (6 bases). The germline V gene has CDR1 KGHSH and CDR2 LQKENI. This CDR3 contains 13 residues. The ends were cut back, 8 bases at V and 1 base at J, with 12 bases in the middle.

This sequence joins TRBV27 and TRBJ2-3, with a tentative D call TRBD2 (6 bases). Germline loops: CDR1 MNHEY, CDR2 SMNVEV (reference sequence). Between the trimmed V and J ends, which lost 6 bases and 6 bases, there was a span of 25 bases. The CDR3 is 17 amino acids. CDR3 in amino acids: CASRFTASSATQDTQYF. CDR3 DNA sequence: TGTGCCAGCAGGTTTACCGCCTCTAGCGCCACGCAGGATACGCAGTATTTT.

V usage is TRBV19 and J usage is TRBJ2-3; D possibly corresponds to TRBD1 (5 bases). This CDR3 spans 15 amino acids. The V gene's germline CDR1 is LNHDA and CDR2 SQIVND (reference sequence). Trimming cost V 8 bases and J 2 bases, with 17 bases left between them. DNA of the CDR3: TGTGCCAGTCTTGGGGCCGAGCCCCTCACAGATACGCAGTATTTT. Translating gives CASLGAEPLTDTQYF.

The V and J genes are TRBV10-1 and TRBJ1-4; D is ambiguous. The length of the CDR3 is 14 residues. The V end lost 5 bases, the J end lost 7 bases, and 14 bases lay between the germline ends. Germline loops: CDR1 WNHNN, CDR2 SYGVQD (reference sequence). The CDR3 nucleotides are TGCGCCAGCAGTTCAGCCGGGAGTAGTGAAAAACTGTTTTTT. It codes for CASSSAGSSEKLFF.

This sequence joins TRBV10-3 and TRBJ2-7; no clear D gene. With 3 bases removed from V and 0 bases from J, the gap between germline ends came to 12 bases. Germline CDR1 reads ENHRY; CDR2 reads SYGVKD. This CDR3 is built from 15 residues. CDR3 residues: CAISDERPSSYEQYF. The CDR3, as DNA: TGTGCCATCAGTGATGAGAGGCCCAGCTCCTACGAGCAGTACTTC.